The clone carrying this T cell receptor beta chain was seen a single time. Germline V gene lookup returns CDR1 SGDLS and CDR2 YYNGEE. This CDR3 has 16 amino acids. V lost 4 bases, J lost 4 bases, and 17 bases lay in between. These data are taken from a study of blood T cell repertoires in COVID-19. Here immunoSEQ multiplex PCR was the method, and the copy in TCRdb shows in-frame clones only, minus some. Altogether around 62,000 clones are present, roughly 88% being singletons, with the ten largest covering approximately 40%. V gene TRBV9 combines with J gene TRBJ2-2; the D gene is possibly TRBD2 (5 bases). Sequencing input: peripheral blood. The clonotype originates from a woman in her sixties or seventies with COVID-19, enrolled during active disease. The CDR3 protein is CASSPLRASGTGELFF. The CDR3 DNA reads TGTGCCAGCAGCCCGCTGAGGGCATCGGGCACCGGGGAGCTGTTTTTT.